These 13 T cell receptor beta chains originate from one sample sequenced in a study of beta chain features in type 1 diabetes. Expressed TCRB transcripts got sequenced, as all isolated RNA was reverse transcribed. Sequenced by immunoSEQ multiplex PCR; TCRdb stores in-frame clones only, minus some. The table shows roughly 500,000 clones, with approximately 30% occurring only once. The sample consisted of naive CD4+ T cells from blood. These receptors were taken from a young man in good health.

This sequence joins TRBV7-2 and TRBJ2-7, with 10 bases fitting TRBD2. This CDR3 is 14 amino acids long. Germline lookup yields CDR1 SGHTA and CDR2 FQGNSA. Trimming took 0 bases from V and 7 from J; bases not matched to a gene: 3. The CDR3 here is CASSLASGRREQYF. As DNA, the CDR3 is TGTGCCAGCAGCTTAGCTAGCGGGAGGCGTGAGCAGTACTTC.

The chain carries TRBV7-2 and TRBJ2-2, with D possibly being TRBD1 or TRBD2 (5 bases each). The CDR3 is 14 residues long. The V gene's germline CDR1 is SGHTA and CDR2 FQGNSA. Trimming took off 4 bases at V and 7 bases at J, with 13 bases between the two ends. The CDR3 sequence is CASSSTRESGELFF. CDR3 nucleotide sequence: TGTGCCAGCAGCTCCACCAGGGAGAGCGGGGAGCTGTTTTTT.

This clone was detected a few times. The chain couples TRBV14 to TRBJ1-2, with D possibly TRBD1 on 5 matching bases. This CDR3 is built from 16 residues. Deletions cut 0 bases from V and 4 bases from J, with 15 bases between. CDR1 and CDR2 from the germline V gene are SGHDN and FVKESK. The CDR3 protein is CASSQEDLGDGYGYTF. CDR3 sequence (DNA): TGTGCCAGCAGCCAAGAGGACCTTGGGGACGGCTATGGCTACACCTTC.

This chain links TRBV29-1 with TRBJ2-3; unclear D gene. The germline V gene has CDR1 SQVTM and CDR2 ANQGSEA. The CDR3 sequence is 13 residues long. V lost 7 bases and J lost 6, with 17 bases in between. The CDR3, as DNA: TGCAGCGACCTCGGTGTGGGCTCGGATACGCAGTATTTT. It yields the protein CSDLGVGSDTQYF.

The chain uses TRBV28 and TRBJ1-1; no reliable D call. V was trimmed by 2 bases and J by 4 bases, leaving 11 bases between them. This CDR3 contains 14 residues. From germline, CDR1 is MDHEN and CDR2 SYDVKM. CDR3 amino acids: CASSLVFKGTEAFF. The CDR3 DNA is TGTGCCAGCAGTTTAGTCTTTAAGGGCACTGAAGCTTTCTTT. The full variable domain, rest sourced from reference TRBV28 and TRBJ1-1, is DVKVTQSSRYLVKRTGEKVFLECVQDMDHENMFWYRQDPGLGLRLIYFSYDVKMKEKGDIPEGYSVSREKKERFSLILESASTNQTSMYLCASSLVFKGTEAFFGQGTRLTVV.

V and J are TRBV7-9 and TRBJ1-1; D gene unclear. The CDR3 covers 14 residues. The ends were cut back, 1 base at V and 1 base at J, with 7 bases in the middle. Germline V gives CDR1 SEHNR, CDR2 FQNEAQ (reference sequence). CDR3 sequence: CASSLGGGNTEAFF. The CDR3 nucleotides read TGTGCCAGCAGCTTAGGAGGAGGGAACACTGAAGCTTTCTTT.

The chain couples TRBV25-1 to TRBJ2-1; 8 bases match TRBD2. The germline gives CDR1 MGHDK, CDR2 SYGVNS. Trimming removed 6 bases from V and 6 bases from J; junction bases left unmatched: 13. This CDR3 is built from 16 residues. The CDR3 DNA reads as TGTGCCAGCAGGGGTAGCGGGGCCCTTTCCGGCAATGAGCAGTTCTTC. It specifies CASRGSGALSGNEQFF.

The chain joins TRBV7-2 to TRBJ1-3; D not resolved. V lost 0 bases to trimming and J lost 2 bases, with 5 bases between them. Germline loops: CDR1 SGHTA, CDR2 FQGNSA. There are 14 residues in the CDR3. CDR3 nucleotide sequence: TGTGCCAGCAGCTTAGCCGGGACTGGAAACACCATATATTTT. Translating it yields CASSLAGTGNTIYF.

V and J are TRBV10-3 and TRBJ2-1; D not certain. V was shortened by 8 bases and J by 1 base, with 9 bases between the two germline ends. The CDR3 is 13 amino acids. Germline CDR1 and CDR2: ENHRY and SYGVKD. CDR3 amino acids: CAILASSYNEQFF. The CDR3 region has the DNA TGTGCCATCTTAGCATCATCCTACAATGAGCAGTTCTTC.

A few counts support this clone. The chain has TRBV6-5 and TRBJ2-7, with 8 bases matching TRBD2. The CDR3 consists of 15 residues. Germline V lookup: CDR1 MNHEY, CDR2 SVGAGI. The junction had 3 bases not matched to a gene; V was cut back by 2 bases and J by 0 bases. The CDR3: CASSYTGRASYEQYF. DNA of the CDR3: TGTGCCAGCAGTTACACCGGGAGGGCCTCCTACGAGCAGTACTTC.

The rearrangement joins TRBV7-9 to TRBJ2-3; tentatively, D is TRBD1 (6 bases). Trimming took 2 bases from V and 4 from J, leaving 13 bases between them. This CDR3 contains 15 residues. Per the germline V gene, CDR1 is SEHNR and CDR2 is FQNEAQ (reference sequence). CDR3 DNA: TGTGCCAGCAGCTTAAGTAGGGCAGGGGCAGATACGCAGTATTTT. Encoded protein: CASSLSRAGADTQYF.

This clone appeared a few times. V gene TRBV4-1 combines with J gene TRBJ2-4; 15 bases agree with TRBD2. Germline V CDR1 and CDR2: MGHRA, YSYEKL. The V gene end was trimmed by 1 base and the J gene end by 0 bases; junction bases not matched to a gene: 4. The CDR3 sequence is 19 residues long. The CDR3 is CASSQVGLAGGLAKNIQYF. CDR3 nucleotides: TGCGCCAGCAGCCAAGTGGGACTAGCGGGAGGTCTAGCCAAAAACATTCAGTACTTC.

The chain employs TRBV6-5 and TRBJ2-3; D might be TRBD1 (6 bases). CDR3 length: 12 amino acids. Trimming left V 7 bases short and J 6 bases short, with 11 bases between. The germline gives CDR1 MNHEY, CDR2 SVGAGI. The CDR3 DNA reads as TGTGCCAGCACCACAGGGTTGGATACGCAGTATTTT. This translates into CASTTGLDTQYF.